Sequencing of this T cell receptor (beta chain) was carried out in a study of regulatory T cells in long-lasting Graves disease. Assembly of TCR beta libraries relied on iRepertoire HTBI primers together with Arm-PCR of CDR3 regions. TCRdb reanalysed the multiplex PCR reads using MiXCR and keeps one entry per CDR3 protein. Among over 650,000 distinct CDR3 sequences, about 30% were seen once, and the ten largest hold roughly 41%. Stated time point: persistent/refractory GD, antithyroid drugs over 5 years with positive TRAb. Isolated PBMC RNA provided the starting material for the TCR library. Peripheral blood, at 8 to 9 milliliters, went into EDTA tubes. Germline V gene lookup returns CDR1 MNHGY and CDR2 SVAAGI. Trimming stripped 3 bases from V and 8 bases from J, with 22 bases between. There are 16 residues in the CDR3. Comments on this clonotype: The antigen remains unidentified.

General study results and limits: Persistent Graves' patients showed less TCR diversity than newly diagnosed patients showed.

The clonotype comes from a female donor with Graves disease. Source: peripheral blood mononuclear cells (PBMCs), taken when the disease was refractory, from a patient treated with antithyroid drugs. This chain connects TRBV6-9 to TRBJ1-1; weak D call: TRBD1 (5 bases). CDR3 in amino acids: CASSYSARPREGEAFF. As DNA, the CDR3 is TGTGCCAGCAGTTACTCAGCCAGGCCGCGCGAGGGGGAAGCTTTCTTT.